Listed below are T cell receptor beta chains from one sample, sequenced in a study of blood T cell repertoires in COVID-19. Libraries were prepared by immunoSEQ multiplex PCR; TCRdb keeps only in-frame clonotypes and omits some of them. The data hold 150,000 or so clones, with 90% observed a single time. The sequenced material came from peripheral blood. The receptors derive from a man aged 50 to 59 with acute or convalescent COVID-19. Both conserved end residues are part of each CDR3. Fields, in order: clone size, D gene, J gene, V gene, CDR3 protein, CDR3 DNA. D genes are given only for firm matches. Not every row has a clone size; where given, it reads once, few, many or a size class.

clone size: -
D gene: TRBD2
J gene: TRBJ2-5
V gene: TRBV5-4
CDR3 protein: CASSLAGGATKTQYF
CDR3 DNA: TGTGCCAGCAGCTTGGCCGGGGGGGCCACAAAGACCCAGTACTTC

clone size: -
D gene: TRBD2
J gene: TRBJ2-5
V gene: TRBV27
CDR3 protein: CASSTYSGSQETQYF
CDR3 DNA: TGTGCCAGCAGTACCTATAGCGGGAGTCAAGAGACCCAGTACTTC

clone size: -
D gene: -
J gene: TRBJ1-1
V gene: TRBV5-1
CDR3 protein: CASSLDSTGRNTEAFF
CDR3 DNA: TGCGCCAGCAGCTTGGACTCGACAGGACGAAACACTGAAGCTTTCTTT

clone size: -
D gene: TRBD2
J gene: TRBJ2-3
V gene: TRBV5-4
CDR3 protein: CASSLAGTRASTDTQYF
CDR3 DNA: TGTGCCAGCAGCTTGGCCGGGACTAGGGCTAGCACAGATACGCAGTATTTT

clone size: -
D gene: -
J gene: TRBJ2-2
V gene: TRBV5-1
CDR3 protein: CARFIRGTGELFF
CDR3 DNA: TGCGCCAGGTTCATACGGGGCACCGGGGAGCTGTTTTTT

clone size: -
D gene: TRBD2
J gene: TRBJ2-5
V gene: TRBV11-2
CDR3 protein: CASSPNSGGVRETQYF
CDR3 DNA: TGTGCCAGCAGCCCTAACAGCGGGGGGGTCAGAGAGACCCAGTACTTC

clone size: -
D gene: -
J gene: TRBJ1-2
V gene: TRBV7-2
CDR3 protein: CASSLVGRGDYGYTF
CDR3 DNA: TGTGCCAGCAGCTTAGTAGGCAGGGGAGATTATGGCTACACCTTC

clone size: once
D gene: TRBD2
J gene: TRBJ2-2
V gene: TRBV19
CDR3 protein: CASSRRLAGEGSGELFF
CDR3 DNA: TGTGCCAGTAGTAGGAGACTAGCGGGAGAAGGTTCCGGGGAGCTGTTTTTT

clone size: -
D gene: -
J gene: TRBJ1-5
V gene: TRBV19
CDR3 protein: CASSISGEPQPQHF
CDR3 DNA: TGTGCCAGTAGTATATCAGGGGAGCCTCAGCCCCAGCATTTT

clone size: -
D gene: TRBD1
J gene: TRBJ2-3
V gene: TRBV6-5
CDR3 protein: CASIDRGYTNTQYF
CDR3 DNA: TGTGCCAGCATAGACAGGGGGTACACGAATACGCAGTATTTT

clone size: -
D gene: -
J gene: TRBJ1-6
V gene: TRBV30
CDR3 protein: CAWSVGLRGNFSPLHF
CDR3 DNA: TGTGCCTGGAGTGTCGGCCTCCGAGGAAATTTCTCACCCCTCCACTTT

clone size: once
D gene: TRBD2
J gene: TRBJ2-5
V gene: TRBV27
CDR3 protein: CASSFKSRLAGGLYQETQYF
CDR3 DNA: TGTGCCAGCAGTTTTAAGTCTCGCCTAGCGGGAGGCTTGTACCAAGAGACCCAGTACTTC

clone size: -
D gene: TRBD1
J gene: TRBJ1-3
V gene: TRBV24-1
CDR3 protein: CATSDGDREYISGNTIYF
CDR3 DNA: TGTGCCACCAGTGATGGGGACAGGGAGTATATTTCTGGAAACACCATATATTTT

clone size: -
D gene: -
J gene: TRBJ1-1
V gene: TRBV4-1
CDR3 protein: CASSQGRGFGMFDTEAFF
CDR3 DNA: TGCGCCAGCAGCCAAGGAAGGGGCTTTGGGATGTTTGACACTGAAGCTTTCTTT

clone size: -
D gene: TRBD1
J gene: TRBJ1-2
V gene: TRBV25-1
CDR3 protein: CASSADRGLDGYTF
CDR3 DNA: TGTGCCAGCAGTGCGGACAGGGGGCTTGATGGCTACACCTTC

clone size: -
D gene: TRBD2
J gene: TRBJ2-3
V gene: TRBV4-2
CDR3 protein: CASSQEGTSGGDTQYF
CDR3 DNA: TGTGCCAGCAGCCAAGAAGGGACTAGCGGGGGAGATACGCAGTATTTT

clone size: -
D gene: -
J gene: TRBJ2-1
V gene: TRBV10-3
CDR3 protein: CAISESTGGEQFF
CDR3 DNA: TGTGCCATCAGTGAGTCGACTGGGGGGGAGCAGTTCTTC

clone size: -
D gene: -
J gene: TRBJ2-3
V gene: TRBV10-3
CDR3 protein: CAIRAASTDTQYF
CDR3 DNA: TGTGCCATCAGGGCGGCTAGCACAGATACGCAGTATTTT

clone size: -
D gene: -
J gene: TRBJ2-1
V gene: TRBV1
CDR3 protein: CTSSLPGTSGIKPGNEQFF
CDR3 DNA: TGCACCAGCAGCCTCCCTGGGACTAGCGGCATTAAACCAGGCAATGAGCAGTTCTTC

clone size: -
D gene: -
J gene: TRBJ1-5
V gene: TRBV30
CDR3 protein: CAWSRGATNQPQHF
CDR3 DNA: TGTGCCTGGAGCCGGGGGGCAACCAATCAGCCCCAGCATTTT

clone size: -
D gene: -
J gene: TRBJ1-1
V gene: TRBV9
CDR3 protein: CASSVSGADTEAFF
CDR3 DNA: TGTGCCAGCAGCGTTTCAGGGGCGGACACTGAAGCTTTCTTT

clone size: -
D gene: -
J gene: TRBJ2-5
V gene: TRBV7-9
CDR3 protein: CASSSVRGWYQETQYF
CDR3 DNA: TGTGCCAGCAGCTCCGTTCGGGGTTGGTACCAAGAGACCCAGTACTTC

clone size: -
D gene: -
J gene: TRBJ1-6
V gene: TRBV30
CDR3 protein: CAWSSSLGTPNVWSPLHF
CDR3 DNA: TGTGCCTGGAGTTCTTCCCTAGGGACTCCTAATGTGTGGTCACCCCTCCACTTT

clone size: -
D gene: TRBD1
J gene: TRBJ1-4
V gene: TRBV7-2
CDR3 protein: CASSTGATNEKLFF
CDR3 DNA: TGTGCCAGCAGCACAGGGGCAACTAATGAAAAACTGTTTTTT

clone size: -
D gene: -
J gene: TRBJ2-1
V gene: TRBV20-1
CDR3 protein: CSASLSGNEQFF
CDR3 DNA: TGCAGTGCTAGTTTGTCCGGGAATGAGCAGTTCTTC

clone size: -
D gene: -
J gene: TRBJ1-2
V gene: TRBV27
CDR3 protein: CASSPRPNYGYTF
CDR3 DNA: TGTGCCAGCAGTCCCAGGCCGAACTATGGCTACACCTTC

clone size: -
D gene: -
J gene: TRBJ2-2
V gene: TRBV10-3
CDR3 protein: CAISDSFANTGELFF
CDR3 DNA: TGTGCCATCAGCGACTCGTTCGCGAACACCGGGGAGCTGTTTTTT

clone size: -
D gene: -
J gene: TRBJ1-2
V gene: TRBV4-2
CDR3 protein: CASREGGPRYGYTF
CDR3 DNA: TGTGCCAGCAGGGAAGGGGGACCGCGGTATGGCTACACCTTC

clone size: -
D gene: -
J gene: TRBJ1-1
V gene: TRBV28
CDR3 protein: CASSSLTITEAFF
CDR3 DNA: TGTGCCAGCAGTTCTTTGACAATCACTGAAGCTTTCTTT

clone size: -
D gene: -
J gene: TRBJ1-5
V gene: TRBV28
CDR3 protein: CASSSGTKKDQPQHF
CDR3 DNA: TGTGCCAGCTCCTCCGGGACAAAGAAGGATCAGCCCCAGCATTTT

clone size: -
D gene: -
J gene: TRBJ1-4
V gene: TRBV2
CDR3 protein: CASSAQGGEKLFF
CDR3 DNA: TGTGCCAGCAGTGCCCAGGGTGGTGAAAAACTGTTTTTT

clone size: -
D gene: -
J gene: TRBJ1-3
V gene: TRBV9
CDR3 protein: CASSVGSTGNTIYF
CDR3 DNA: TGTGCCAGCAGCGTAGGGAGTACTGGAAACACCATATATTTT

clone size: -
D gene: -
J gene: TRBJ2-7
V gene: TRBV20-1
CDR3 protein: CSASRSSYEQYF
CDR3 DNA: TGCAGTGCCAGTAGGAGCTCCTACGAGCAGTACTTC

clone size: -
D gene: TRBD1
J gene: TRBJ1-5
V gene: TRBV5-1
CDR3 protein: CASSLTGGGNQPQHF
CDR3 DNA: TGCGCCAGCAGCTTGACAGGGGGCGGCAATCAGCCCCAGCATTTT

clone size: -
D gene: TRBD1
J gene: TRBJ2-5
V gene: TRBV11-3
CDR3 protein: CASSPSDRGETQYF
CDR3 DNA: TGTGCCAGCAGCCCATCTGACAGGGGGGAGACCCAGTACTTC

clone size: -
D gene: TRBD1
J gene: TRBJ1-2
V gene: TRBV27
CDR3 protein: CASSFFQGAKAGYTF
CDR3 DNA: TGTGCCAGCAGTTTTTTCCAGGGGGCAAAAGCAGGCTACACCTTC

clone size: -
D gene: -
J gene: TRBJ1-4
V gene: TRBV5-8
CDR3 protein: CASSLQVQEKLFF
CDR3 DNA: TGTGCCAGCAGCCTCCAGGTTCAGGAAAAACTGTTTTTT

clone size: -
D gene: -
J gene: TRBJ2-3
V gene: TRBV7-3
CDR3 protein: CASSLGGTVADTQYF
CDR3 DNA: TGTGCCAGCAGCTTGGGCGGGACGGTTGCAGATACGCAGTATTTT

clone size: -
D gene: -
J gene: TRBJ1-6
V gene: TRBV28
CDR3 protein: CASSPGYSNSPLHF
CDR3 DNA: TGTGCCAGCAGCCCCGGGTATTCGAATTCACCCCTCCACTTT

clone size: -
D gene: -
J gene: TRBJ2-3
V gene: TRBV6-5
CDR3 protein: CASRDTGVDTQYF
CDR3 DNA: TGTGCCAGCAGAGATACAGGTGTCGATACGCAGTATTTT

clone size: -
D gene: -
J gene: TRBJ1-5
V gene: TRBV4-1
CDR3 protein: CASSQVMGPGRQPQHF
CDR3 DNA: TGCGCCAGCAGCCAAGTGATGGGGCCAGGGAGGCAGCCCCAGCATTTT

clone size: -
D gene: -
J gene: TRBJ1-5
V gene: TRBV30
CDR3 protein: CAWNPGHNQPQHF
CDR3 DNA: TGTGCCTGGAACCCAGGCCACAATCAGCCCCAGCATTTT

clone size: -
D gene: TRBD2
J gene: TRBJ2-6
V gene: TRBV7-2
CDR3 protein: CASSLLGTSVTGANVLTF
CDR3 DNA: TGTGCCAGCAGCTTATTGGGGACTAGCGTGACTGGGGCCAACGTCCTGACTTTC

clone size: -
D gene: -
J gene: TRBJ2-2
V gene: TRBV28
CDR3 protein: CASSSPGGPNGELFF
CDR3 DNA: TGTGCCAGCAGTTCCCCAGGAGGGCCTAACGGGGAGCTGTTTTTT

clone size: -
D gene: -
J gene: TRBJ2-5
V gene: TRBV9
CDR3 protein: CASSVAGRVFQETQYF
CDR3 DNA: TGTGCCAGCAGCGTAGCGGGTCGCGTGTTCCAAGAGACCCAGTACTTC

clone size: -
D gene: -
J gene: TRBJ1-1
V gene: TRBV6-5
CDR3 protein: CASSQTRARTEAFF
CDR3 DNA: TGTGCCAGCAGCCAGACCAGGGCCCGGACTGAAGCTTTCTTT

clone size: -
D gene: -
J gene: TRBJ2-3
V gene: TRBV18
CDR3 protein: CASSSLEDTQYF
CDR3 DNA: TGTGCCAGCTCATCACTAGAAGATACGCAGTATTTT

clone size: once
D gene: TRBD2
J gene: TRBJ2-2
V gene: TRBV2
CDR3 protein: CASSETSRTGELFF
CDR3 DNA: TGTGCCAGCAGTGAGACTAGCCGCACCGGGGAGCTGTTTTTT

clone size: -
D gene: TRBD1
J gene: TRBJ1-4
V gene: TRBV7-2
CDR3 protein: CASSSRTGATNEKLFF
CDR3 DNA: TGTGCCAGCAGCTCCAGGACAGGGGCAACTAATGAAAAACTGTTTTTT

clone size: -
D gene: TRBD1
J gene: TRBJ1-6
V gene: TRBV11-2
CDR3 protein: CASSLGDRGNSPLHF
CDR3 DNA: TGTGCCAGCAGCTTAGGGGACAGGGGTAATTCACCCCTCCACTTT

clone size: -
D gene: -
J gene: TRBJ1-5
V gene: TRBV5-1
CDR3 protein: CASSLGTGNQPQHF
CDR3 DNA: TGCGCCAGCAGCTTGGGTACAGGGAATCAGCCCCAGCATTTT

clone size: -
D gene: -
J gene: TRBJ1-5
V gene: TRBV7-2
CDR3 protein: CASSLVGRNQPQHF
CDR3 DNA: TGTGCCAGCAGCTTAGTGGGCCGCAATCAGCCCCAGCATTTT

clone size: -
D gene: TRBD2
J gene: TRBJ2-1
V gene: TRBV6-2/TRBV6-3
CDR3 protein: CASSYALAGYNEQFF
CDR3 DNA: TGTGCCAGCAGTTACGCTCTAGCGGGGTACAATGAGCAGTTCTTC

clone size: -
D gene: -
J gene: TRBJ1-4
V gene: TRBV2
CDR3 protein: CASRLSEKLFF
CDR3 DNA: TGTGCCAGCAGGCTTAGCGAAAAACTGTTTTTT

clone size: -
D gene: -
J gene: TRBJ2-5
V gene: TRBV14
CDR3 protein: CASSQDWGGGETQYF
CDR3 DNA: TGTGCCAGCAGCCAAGATTGGGGTGGCGGGGAGACCCAGTACTTC

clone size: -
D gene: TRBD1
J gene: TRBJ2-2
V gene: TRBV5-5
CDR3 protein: CASSLGDRVYIGELFF
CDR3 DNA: TGTGCCAGCAGCTTGGGGGACAGGGTTTATATCGGGGAGCTGTTTTTT

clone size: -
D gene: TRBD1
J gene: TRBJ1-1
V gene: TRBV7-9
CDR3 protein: CASSLGTGEVREAFF
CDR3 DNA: TGTGCCAGCAGCTTAGGGACAGGGGAGGTCAGGGAAGCTTTCTTT